The sequence of this T cell receptor beta chain was determined in a study of blood T cells in healthy people across ages. Total RNA amounts of at least 5 micrograms were extracted per sample. The CDR3 totals 14 residues. Unmatched junction bases numbered 6, after V lost 6 bases and J lost 5 bases. CDR1 is ENHRY and CDR2 is SYGVKD in the germline V gene. A J-beta primer mix and a sample-barcoded 5' primer were used in a second PCR of about 6 to 12 cycles. Every cDNA was tagged by a template-switch adaptor with 12 random nucleotides. TCRdb reanalysed the 5' RACE reads using MiXCR and keeps one entry per CDR3 protein. The sample has about 970,000 distinct CDR3 sequences, roughly half seen once. The sample holds one count of this clonotype.

The sequence derives from a woman aged 55-70 years in good health. This chain uses TRBV10-3 with TRBJ2-5; 10 nucleotides align to TRBD2. Material for sequencing was blood. CDR3 amino acids: CAIRGRAGGETQYF. Written as DNA, the CDR3 is TGTGCCATCAGGGGACGAGCGGGAGGGGAGACCCAGTACTTC.